The rows below give T cell receptor beta chains drawn from one sample of a study of T cell repertoires in aging, cancer and after chemotherapy. TCRdb fed the multiplex PCR reads into MiXCR, producing one record per CDR3 protein. The sample includes approximately 11,000 distinct CDR3 sequences, 35% to 50% of them seen just once. Sequenced input: blood. These TCRs come from a human donor in good health. Each CDR3 is given without its conserved first and last residue. Each record gives: J gene, D gene, V gene, clone size, CDR3 protein. A D gene is named only where the DNA matches it firmly. Not every row has a clone size; where given, it reads once, few, many or a size class.

J: TRBJ2-1; D: -; V: TRBV12-3/TRBV12-4; size: few; CDR3: ASSPVGSSYNEQF
J: TRBJ2-3; D: -; V: TRBV5-1; size: few; CDR3: ASSQGLDADTQY
J: TRBJ1-6; D: TRBD1; V: TRBV6-2/TRBV6-3; size: few; CDR3: ASSDPTGINSPLH
J: TRBJ2-7; D: -; V: TRBV6-5; size: few; CDR3: ASSLSSGGEQY
J: TRBJ2-3; D: -; V: TRBV19; size: few; CDR3: ASRAGGTDTQY
J: TRBJ1-1; D: -; V: TRBV5-1; size: few; CDR3: ASSLAGTPDTEAF
J: TRBJ2-2; D: -; V: TRBV12-3/TRBV12-4; size: -; CDR3: ASSPSPGELF
J: TRBJ1-1; D: -; V: TRBV30; size: few; CDR3: AWSVTGYTEAF
J: TRBJ2-1; D: -; V: TRBV29-1; size: -; CDR3: SVGSPSRFYNEQF
J: TRBJ1-3; D: -; V: TRBV7-9; size: -; CDR3: ASSPQGADRGNTIY
J: TRBJ1-2; D: TRBD1; V: TRBV6-6; size: -; CDR3: ASRDRSLAYGYT
J: TRBJ1-2; D: -; V: TRBV12-3/TRBV12-4; size: few; CDR3: ASSFMSQGPNYGYT
J: TRBJ2-7; D: -; V: TRBV19; size: once; CDR3: ASSIYVGLGSEQY
J: TRBJ1-5; D: -; V: TRBV20-1; size: -; CDR3: SARTGDSNQPQH
J: TRBJ1-3; D: -; V: TRBV19; size: -; CDR3: ASSSLNGNTIY
J: TRBJ2-2; D: -; V: TRBV6-5; size: -; CDR3: AVSGYTGELF
J: TRBJ2-5; D: -; V: TRBV20-1; size: -; CDR3: SARGEETQY
J: TRBJ2-5; D: -; V: TRBV20-1; size: -; CDR3: SVSGPQETQY
J: TRBJ1-5; D: TRBD1; V: TRBV6-1; size: -; CDR3: ASGDRGYSNQPQH
J: TRBJ2-1; D: TRBD1; V: TRBV28; size: -; CDR3: ASSPEQGVAFSYNEQF
J: TRBJ2-7; D: TRBD2; V: TRBV27; size: -; CDR3: ASKGLAAYEQY
J: TRBJ1-1; D: -; V: TRBV12-3/TRBV12-4; size: -; CDR3: ASSLGPRVGAF
J: TRBJ2-7; D: TRBD2; V: TRBV20-1; size: few; CDR3: SARDLLAGGPYEQY
J: TRBJ1-5; D: -; V: TRBV6-5; size: -; CDR3: ASSPWDSNQPQH
J: TRBJ2-4; D: -; V: TRBV30; size: few; CDR3: AWSVFSPPEGVENIQY
J: TRBJ2-3; D: -; V: TRBV30; size: once; CDR3: AWTRGERITDTQY
J: TRBJ1-5; D: -; V: TRBV27; size: few; CDR3: ASSYRGGDQPQH
J: TRBJ2-5; D: -; V: TRBV6-1; size: few; CDR3: ASRNRKRLEEETQY
J: TRBJ2-3; D: -; V: TRBV7-2; size: once; CDR3: ASSQDWGSTDTQC